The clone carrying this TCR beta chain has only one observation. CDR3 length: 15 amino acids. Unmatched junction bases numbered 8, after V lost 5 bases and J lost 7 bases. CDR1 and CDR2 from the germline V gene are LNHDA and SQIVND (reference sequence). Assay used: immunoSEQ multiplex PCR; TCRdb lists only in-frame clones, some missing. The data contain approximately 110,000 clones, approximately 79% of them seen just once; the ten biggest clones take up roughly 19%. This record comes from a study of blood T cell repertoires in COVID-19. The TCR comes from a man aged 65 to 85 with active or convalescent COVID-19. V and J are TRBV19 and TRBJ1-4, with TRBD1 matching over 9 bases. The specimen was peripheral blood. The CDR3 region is CASSYTGTGFEKLFF. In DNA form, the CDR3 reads TGTGCCAGTAGTTACACCGGGACAGGGTTTGAAAAACTGTTTTTT.